This T cell receptor (beta chain) was sequenced in a study of blood T cell repertoires in COVID-19. As for the study in general: PBMCs, B-cell-depleted T cells, or T cells provided the cDNA or gDNA that made up the material.

The CDR3 sequence is 16 residues long. Per germline, CDR1 KGHSH and CDR2 LQKENI. V was clipped by 6 bases and J by 7 bases; unmatched bases: 9. Data came from immunoSEQ multiplex PCR; TCRdb stores just in-frame clones and leaves some out. Among roughly 160,000 clones listed, around 86% were seen once. The source material was peripheral blood. The receptor was isolated from a man aged 55 to 70 with COVID-19, enrolled during active disease. This chain joins TRBV18 and TRBJ1-4, with 12 bases matching TRBD1. CDR3: CASSSGTGGAGEKLFF. The DNA of the CDR3 is TGTGCCAGCTCGTCCGGGACAGGGGGCGCAGGTGAAAAACTGTTTTTT.